The 26 T cell receptor beta chains presented below share a single source sample, sequenced in a study of T cells in tumors after PD-1 blockade. Data came from immunoSEQ multiplex PCR; TCRdb stores just in-frame clones and leaves some out. The sample has 20,000 to 25,000 clones; roughly 78% are singletons. The sequenced sample was PBMCs, obtained before anti-PD-1 treatment. The source of these receptors is a human donor with basal cell carcinoma.

The gene calls are TRBV6-7 and TRBJ2-6; D is possibly TRBD2 (5 bases). TRBV6-7 is flagged as an ORF with uncertain function. Trimming took off 6 bases at V and 6 bases at J, with 24 bases between the two ends. The CDR3 spans 18 residues. CDR3 coding DNA: TGTGCCAGCAGCCACGCTACTGAGCGGCGTACTGTGGCCAACGTCCTGACTTTC. Its translation: CASSHATERRTVANVLTF.

V gene TRBV19 combines with J gene TRBJ1-3; D is unresolved. The CDR3 is made up of 14 amino acids. Trimming removed 3 bases from V and 4 bases from J, with 10 bases in between. Germline V gene sequence: CDR1 LNHDA, CDR2 SQIVND (reference sequence). The CDR3 here is CASSIGRLGNTIYF. The CDR3 bases are TGTGCCAGTAGTATCGGGAGATTGGGAAACACCATATATTTT.

This chain uses TRBV7-2 with TRBJ1-1, with TRBD1 as a possible D gene (5 bases). CDR3 length equals 13 residues. CDR1 and CDR2 (germline): SGHTA, FQGNSA. V dropped 6 bases and J dropped 3 bases, with 11 bases sitting between them. Written as DNA, the CDR3 is TGTGCCAGCAGGATGGACACGTACACTGAAGCTTTCTTT. Translated, it gives CASRMDTYTEAFF.

This clone was recorded a few times. DNA for the CDR3: TGCAGCGTTGGAGGCATAGGGACAGGGACTGGCTACACCTTC. This codes for CSVGGIGTGTGYTF. The J gene is TRBJ1-2, the V gene TRBV29-1; 9 bases align to TRBD1. Germline CDR1 reads SQVTM; CDR2 reads ANQGSEA. This CDR3 region has 14 residues. Unmatched junction bases numbered 10, after V lost 4 bases and J lost 7 bases.

This chain links TRBV5-1 with TRBJ2-3, with TRBD2 matching 10 bases. The CDR3 extends over 15 amino acids. The V gene end was trimmed by 5 bases and the J gene end by 4 bases; junction bases not matched to a gene: 7. Germline V gene lookup returns CDR1 SGHRS and CDR2 YFSETQ. The CDR3: CASRDPSGSPDTQYF. The CDR3 nucleotides are TGCGCCAGCAGGGACCCTAGCGGGAGCCCAGATACGCAGTATTTT.

Only one count was recorded for this clone. The gene calls are TRBV5-1 and TRBJ2-1; D not certain. Germline loops: CDR1 SGHRS, CDR2 YFSETQ. The CDR3 has 13 amino acids. V was cut by 0 bases and J by 8 bases, with 9 bases left in between. Written as DNA, the CDR3 is TGCGCCAGCAGCTTGGTAGTTTCTTATGAGCAGTTCTTC. Its protein product is CASSLVVSYEQFF.

The rearrangement uses TRBV7-3 and TRBJ2-1; D gene uncertain. From germline, CDR1 is SGHTA and CDR2 FQGTGA. V lost 5 bases and J lost 1, with 15 bases in between. CDR3 size: 16 residues. CDR3 bases: TGTGCCAGCAGCCGGTCGAAGGGATCGTCCTACAATGAGCAGTTCTTC. It encodes CASSRSKGSSYNEQFF.

The chain links TRBV29-1 to TRBJ2-1; maybe TRBD2 (5 bases). The V end lost 3 bases, the J end lost 0 bases, and 9 bases lay between the germline ends. Looked up from germline, CDR1 is SQVTM and CDR2 is ANQGSEA. The CDR3 totals 14 residues. The CDR3 bases are TGCAGCGTTGAGGAGCGGAGCTCCTACAATGAGCAGTTCTTC. Encoded protein: CSVEERSSYNEQFF.

This clone is a singleton in its sample. This CDR3 reads CASSGGRNEKLFF. The CDR3 DNA reads TGTGCCAGCAGTGGGGGACGAAATGAAAAACTGTTTTTT. This chain links TRBV12-3 or TRBV12-4 with TRBJ1-4; possibly TRBD1 for D (5 bases). V lost 5 bases and J 5 bases, leaving 9 bases between the germline ends. CDR3 length equals 13 residues.

V is TRBV5-1 and J is TRBJ2-6; TRBD1 agrees at 11 bases. The junction had 9 bases not matched to a gene; V was cut back by 2 bases and J by 2 bases. CDR1 SGHRS and CDR2 YFSETQ come from the germline V gene. CDR3 length: 19 amino acids. The CDR3 loop reads CASSLKPGQGGTGANVLTF. The CDR3 nucleotides read TGCGCCAGCAGCTTAAAACCGGGACAGGGGGGTACTGGGGCCAACGTCCTGACTTTC.

This chain uses TRBV7-2 with TRBJ1-2; 9 bases are a match to TRBD1. Germline V CDR1 and CDR2: SGHTA, FQGNSA. Unmatched junction bases numbered 3, after V lost 5 bases and J lost 5 bases. CDR3 length: 13 residues. The DNA of the CDR3 is TGTGCCAGCAGCCCAGACAGGGGGTATGGCTACACCTTC. Residues: CASSPDRGYGYTF. Full variable domain (rest looked up from reference TRBV7-2 and TRBJ1-2): GAGVSQSPSNKVTEKGKDVELRCDPISGHTALYWYRQSLGQGLEFLIYFQGNSAPDKSGLPSDRFSAERTGGSVSTLTIQRTQQEDSAVYLCASSPDRGYGYTFGSGTRLTVV.

This chain connects TRBV15 to TRBJ2-1, with a weak D call TRBD2 (6 bases). Germline V CDR1 and CDR2: LNHNV, YYDKDF (reference sequence). The CDR3 sequence is 17 residues long. Trimming removed 3 bases from V and 5 bases from J, with 20 bases in between. CDR3 DNA sequence: TGTGCCACCAGCAGTACCGGGACTGGACGGATTAACAATGAGCAGTTCTTC. It yields the protein CATSSTGTGRINNEQFF.

V usage is TRBV4-3 and J usage is TRBJ2-5; 7 nucleotides align to TRBD2. Germline V gene sequence: CDR1 LGHNA, CDR2 YSLEER. V gave up 5 bases and J gave up 5 bases; unmatched junction bases: 11. The CDR3 loop spans 15 amino acids. CDR3 sequence: CASSSRPDGGETQYF. The DNA of the CDR3 is TGCGCCAGCAGCTCCAGACCCGACGGGGGGGAGACCCAGTACTTC.

The gene calls are TRBV6-1 and TRBJ1-1; tentative D call: TRBD1 (6 bases). From germline, CDR1 is MNHNS and CDR2 SASEGT. The CDR3 extends over 14 amino acids. The V gene lost 2 bases and the J gene lost 4 bases, with 11 bases spanning the gap. CDR3 DNA sequence: TGTGCCAGCAGTGAAACAGGGCCGGTCACTGAAGCTTTCTTT. Encoded protein: CASSETGPVTEAFF.

The chain uses TRBV18 and TRBJ2-2; TRBD1 matches at 9 bases. This CDR3 has 15 residues. Germline V gene lookup returns CDR1 KGHSH and CDR2 LQKENI. V trimming: 6 bases; J trimming: 4 bases; junction bases outside the gene matches: 6. The CDR3 region has the DNA TGTGCCAGCTCGCTAGGACAGGGGAGCACCGGGGAGCTGTTTTTT. Protein product: CASSLGQGSTGELFF.

The chain employs TRBV18 and TRBJ1-1; D is unresolved. Germline V CDR1 and CDR2: KGHSH, LQKENI. CDR3 length equals 13 residues. V lost 2 bases and J 1 base, leaving 5 bases between the germline ends. For the CDR3, the DNA is TGTGCCAGCTCACCAGGATCGAACACTGAAGCTTTCTTT. Residues: CASSPGSNTEAFF. The complete variable domain, with remaining parts taken from reference TRBV18 and TRBJ1-1, reads NAGVMQNPRHLVRRRGQEARLRCSPMKGHSHVYWYRQLPEEGLKFMVYLQKENIIDESGMPKERFSAEFPKEGPSILRIQQVVRGDSAAYFCASSPGSNTEAFFGQGTRLTVV.

The chain has TRBV19 and TRBJ1-2, with 8 bases lining up with TRBD1. This CDR3 is built from 17 residues. Germline V CDR1 and CDR2: LNHDA, SQIVND (reference sequence). V trimming: 3 bases; J trimming: 4 bases; junction bases outside the gene matches: 13. DNA for the CDR3: TGTGCCAGTAGTATTCTTAGCGCCCGGGACAGGCGCTATGGCTACACCTTC. This gives the protein CASSILSARDRRYGYTF.

The chain uses TRBV2 and TRBJ2-2; 9 nucleotides align to TRBD1. The CDR3 is 15 residues long. The ends lost 9 bases at V and 3 bases at J; junction bases unmatched: 8. Germline assignment: CDR1 SNHLY and CDR2 FYNNEI. This CDR3 reads CASFLGQGYTGELFF. The CDR3 DNA is TGTGCCAGTTTTTTGGGACAGGGCTACACCGGGGAGCTGTTTTTT.

The rearrangement joins TRBV30 to TRBJ2-5, with 10 bases matching TRBD1. V gave up 5 bases and J gave up 5 bases; unmatched junction bases: 14. This CDR3 spans 16 amino acids. Germline CDR1 reads GTSNPN; CDR2 reads SVGIG (reference sequence). The CDR3 sequence is CAWALNAGTGAETQYF. The DNA for the CDR3 is TGTGCCTGGGCGCTAAACGCCGGGACAGGGGCCGAGACCCAGTACTTC.

The chain links TRBV20-1 to TRBJ1-2, with D hard to call. This CDR3 has 11 residues. Germline CDR1 reads DFQATT; CDR2 reads SNEGSKA (reference sequence). The V gene lost 5 bases and the J gene lost 9 bases, with 13 bases spanning the gap. The CDR3 loop is CSASTPSSYTF. The CDR3 DNA follows: TGCAGTGCTTCGACACCGTCGAGCTACACCTTC.

The chain carries TRBV5-1 and TRBJ1-1, with TRBD1 matching 7 bases. In germline, CDR1 is SGHRS, CDR2 YFSETQ. This CDR3 contains 18 residues. V shed 1 base and J 1 base; nucleotides not matched to a gene: 13. CDR3 DNA sequence: TGCGCCAGCAGCTTGATGCCAGGGGGAATAGTGGGGAACACTGAAGCTTTCTTT. Residues: CASSLMPGGIVGNTEAFF.

The V and J genes are TRBV5-4 and TRBJ2-7; 11 bases fit TRBD2. CDR1 SGHNT and CDR2 YYREEE come from the germline V gene (reference sequence). This CDR3 region has 15 residues. V dropped 2 bases and J dropped 0; count of bases not matched to a gene: 1. In nucleotides, the CDR3 is TGTGCCAGCAGCTTCGGGACTAGCGGCTCCTACGAGCAGTACTTC. It encodes CASSFGTSGSYEQYF.

The V gene is TRBV24-1, the J gene TRBJ2-1, with 7 bases aligning to TRBD1. V trimming: 4 bases; J trimming: 6 bases; junction bases outside the gene matches: 8. The CDR3 runs to 15 residues. Per germline, CDR1 KGHDR and CDR2 SFDVKD. The CDR3 loop is CATSERGPGGNEQFF. The CDR3, as DNA: TGTGCCACCAGTGAGCGAGGGCCAGGGGGCAATGAGCAGTTCTTC.

The chain carries TRBV6-5 and TRBJ2-7; 8 bases line up with TRBD2. The germline gives CDR1 MNHEY, CDR2 SVGAGI. With 7 bases clipped from V and 5 bases from J, the junction kept 13 bases outside the gene matches. This CDR3 has 15 residues. The CDR3 DNA is TGTGCCAGCAAACTCCGGGGGGGGGATGGCGACGAGCAGTACTTC. Amino acid sequence: CASKLRGGDGDEQYF.

The V and J genes are TRBV24-1 and TRBJ2-1; 14 bases align to TRBD2. The CDR3 contains 18 residues. Losses at the gene ends were 6 bases for V and 4 bases for J; bases not matched to a gene: 10. Germline V gives CDR1 KGHDR, CDR2 SFDVKD. The CDR3 spells CATSTWGTSGRAYNEQFF. DNA for the CDR3: TGTGCCACCAGTACTTGGGGGACTAGCGGGAGAGCTTACAATGAGCAGTTCTTC.

The chain carries TRBV5-1 and TRBJ2-3; no reliable D call. CDR3 length equals 12 residues. Deletions cut 3 bases from V and 5 bases from J, with 7 bases between. The germline V gene encodes CDR1 SGHRS and CDR2 YFSETQ. CDR3 nucleotides: TGCGCCAGCAGCTACCGACTAGATACGCAGTATTTT. Encoded protein: CASSYRLDTQYF.